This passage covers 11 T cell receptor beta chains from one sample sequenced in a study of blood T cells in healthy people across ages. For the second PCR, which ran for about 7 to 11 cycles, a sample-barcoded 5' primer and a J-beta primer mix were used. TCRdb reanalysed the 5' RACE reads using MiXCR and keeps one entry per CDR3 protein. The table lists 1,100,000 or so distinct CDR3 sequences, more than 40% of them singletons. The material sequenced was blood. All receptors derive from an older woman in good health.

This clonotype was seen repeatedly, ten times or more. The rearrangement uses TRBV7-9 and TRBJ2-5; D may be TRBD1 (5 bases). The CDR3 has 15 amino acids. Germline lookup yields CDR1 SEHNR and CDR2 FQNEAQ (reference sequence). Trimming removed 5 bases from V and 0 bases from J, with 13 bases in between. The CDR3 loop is CASSRPTVYQETQYF. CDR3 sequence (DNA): TGTGCCAGCAGCCGCCCGACAGTCTACCAAGAGACCCAGTACTTC.

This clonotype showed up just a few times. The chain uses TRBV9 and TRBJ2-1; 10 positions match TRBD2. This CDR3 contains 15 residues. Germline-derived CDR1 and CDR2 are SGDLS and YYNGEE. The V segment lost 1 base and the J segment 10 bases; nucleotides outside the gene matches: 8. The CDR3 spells CASSVMGTSEREQFF. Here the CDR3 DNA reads TGTGCCAGCAGCGTAATGGGGACTAGCGAGAGAGAGCAGTTCTTC. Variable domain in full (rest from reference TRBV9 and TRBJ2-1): DSGVTQTPKHLITATGQRVTLRCSPRSGDLSVYWYQQSLDQGLQFLIQYYNGEERAKGNILERFSAQQFPDLHSELNLSSLELGDSALYFCASSVMGTSEREQFFGPGTRLTVL.

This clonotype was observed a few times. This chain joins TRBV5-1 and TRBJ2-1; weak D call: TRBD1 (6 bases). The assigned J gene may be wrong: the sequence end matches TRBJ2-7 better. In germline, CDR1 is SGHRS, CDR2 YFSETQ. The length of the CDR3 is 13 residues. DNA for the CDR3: TGCGCCAGCAGCGCGACAGGTATCTACGAGCAGTACTTC. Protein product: CASSATGIYEQYF.

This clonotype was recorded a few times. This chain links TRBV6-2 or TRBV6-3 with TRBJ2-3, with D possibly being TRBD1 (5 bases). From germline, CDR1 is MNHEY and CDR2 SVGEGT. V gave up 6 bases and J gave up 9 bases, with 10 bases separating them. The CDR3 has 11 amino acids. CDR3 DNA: TGTGCCAGCAGGCAGACAGTCACGCAGTATTTT. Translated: CASRQTVTQYF.

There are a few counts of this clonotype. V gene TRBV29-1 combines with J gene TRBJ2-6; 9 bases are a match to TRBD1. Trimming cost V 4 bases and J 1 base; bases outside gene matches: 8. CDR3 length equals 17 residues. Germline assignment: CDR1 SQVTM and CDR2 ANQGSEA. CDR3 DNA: TGCAGCGTTGCCCCGGGACAGGGTGTTTCTGGGGCCAACGTCCTGACTTTC. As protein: CSVAPGQGVSGANVLTF.

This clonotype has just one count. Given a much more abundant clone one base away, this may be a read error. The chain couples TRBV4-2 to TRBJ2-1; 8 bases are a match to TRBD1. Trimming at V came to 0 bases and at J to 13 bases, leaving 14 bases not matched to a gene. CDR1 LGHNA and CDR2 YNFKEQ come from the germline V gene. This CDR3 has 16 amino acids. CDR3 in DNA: TGTGCCAGCAGCCAAGAATGGACAGGGATCCAAGAGACCCAGTTCTTC. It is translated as CASSQEWTGIQETQFF.

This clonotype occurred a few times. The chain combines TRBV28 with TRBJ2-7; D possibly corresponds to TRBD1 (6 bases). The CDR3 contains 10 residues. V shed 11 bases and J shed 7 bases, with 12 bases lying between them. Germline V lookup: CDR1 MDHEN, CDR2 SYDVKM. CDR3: CASKQGEQYF. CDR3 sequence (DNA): TGTGCCTCTAAACAGGGAGAGCAGTACTTC.

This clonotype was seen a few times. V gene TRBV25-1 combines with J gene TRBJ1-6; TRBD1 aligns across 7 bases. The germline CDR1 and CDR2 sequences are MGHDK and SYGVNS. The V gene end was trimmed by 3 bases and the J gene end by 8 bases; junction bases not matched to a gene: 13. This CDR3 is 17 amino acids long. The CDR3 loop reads CASSESTGAARDSPLHF. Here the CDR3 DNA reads TGTGCCAGCAGTGAGTCTACAGGGGCCGCTCGGGATTCACCCCTCCACTTT.

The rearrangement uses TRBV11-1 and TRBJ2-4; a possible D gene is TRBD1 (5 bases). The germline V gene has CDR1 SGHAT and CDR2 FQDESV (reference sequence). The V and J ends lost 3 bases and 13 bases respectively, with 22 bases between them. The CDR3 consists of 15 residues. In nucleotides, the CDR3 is TGTGCCAGCAGCTTGGATAGGGTCAGGGCCTACGGGCAGTACTTC. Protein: CASSLDRVRAYGQYF.

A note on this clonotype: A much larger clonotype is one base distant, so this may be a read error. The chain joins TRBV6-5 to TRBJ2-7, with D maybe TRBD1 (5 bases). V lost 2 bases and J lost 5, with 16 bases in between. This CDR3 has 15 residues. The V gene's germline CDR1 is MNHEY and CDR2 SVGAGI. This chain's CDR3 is CASSYVGPGGHEQYF. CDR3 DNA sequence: TGTGCCAGCAGTTACGTGGGGCCAGGTGGCCACGAGCAGTACTTC.

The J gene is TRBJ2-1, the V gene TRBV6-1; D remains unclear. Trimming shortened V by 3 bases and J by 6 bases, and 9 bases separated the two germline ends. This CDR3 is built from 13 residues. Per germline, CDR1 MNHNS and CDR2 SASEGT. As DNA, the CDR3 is TGTGCCAGCAGTGAGACTGTTGGCAATGAGCAGTTCTTC. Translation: CASSETVGNEQFF.